The subject of this entry is one T cell receptor beta chain. The sample comes from a study of control samples from healthy donors and cancer patients. Profiling relied on immunoSEQ multiplex PCR, and the TCRdb table lists in-frame clones only, not all of them. This repertoire shows some 150,000 clones, roughly 94% found once; its top ten account for around 14%. The receptor was derived from a man aged 40-55 years in good health. Sequenced input: blood.

The CDR3 here is CASSPDSANQPQHF. CDR3 in DNA: TGTGCCAGCAGCCCGGACAGCGCAAATCAGCCCCAGCATTTT. This sequence joins TRBV6-5 and TRBJ1-5, with D maybe TRBD1 (6 bases). Germline loops: CDR1 MNHEY, CDR2 SVGAGI. The V gene lost 6 bases and the J gene lost 4 bases, with 13 bases spanning the gap. The CDR3 runs to 14 residues.